These T cell receptor beta chains were read from a single sample in a study of molecular identifiers for immune sequencing clone quantification. TCRdb passed the PCR reads through MiXCR, listing each CDR3 protein once. The sample records about 640,000 distinct CDR3 sequences, about 20% being singletons. Sequenced input: naive CD8+ T cells from blood, with Jurkat cell RNA spiked in. The receptors originated from a human donor in good health. Some libraries in this study had Jurkat cell RNA spiked in. Each CDR3 is given with its conserved first and last residue. Fields, in order: D gene, J gene, clone size, V gene, CDR3 DNA, CDR3 protein. The D gene is left open where the match is weak. The listing skips clone size in some rows; elsewhere it reads once, few, many or a size class.

D: -
J: TRBJ1-6
size: many
V: TRBV12-5
DNA: TGTGCTAGTGGTTTGGTTGTGCCCTACGGACCACCCCTCCACTTT
CDR3: CASGLVVPYGPPLHF

D: -
J: TRBJ2-7
size: many
V: TRBV27
DNA: TGTGCCAGCAGTTTCCGAAGCTCCTACGAGCAGTACTTC
CDR3: CASSFRSSYEQYF

D: -
J: TRBJ2-1
size: -
V: TRBV19
DNA: TGTGCCAGTAGTATTTGGGATGAGCAGTTCTTC
CDR3: CASSIWDEQFF

D: -
J: TRBJ2-7
size: many
V: TRBV20-1
DNA: TGCAGTGCCCTTGTTCTCAGGACGCCCTACGAGCAGTACTTC
CDR3: CSALVLRTPYEQYF

D: TRBD1
J: TRBJ1-4
size: many
V: TRBV7-9
DNA: TGTGCCAGCTCAGGGACAGGGATTAATGAAAAACTGTTTTTT
CDR3: CASSGTGINEKLFF

D: -
J: TRBJ1-2
size: many
V: TRBV6-5
DNA: TGTGCCAGCAGTTCAGGGGTAGGAGACTATGGCTACACCTTC
CDR3: CASSSGVGDYGYTF

D: -
J: TRBJ1-1
size: many
V: TRBV28
DNA: TGTGCCACCACGCCTGCAGGGGCCACTTTTGAAGCTTTCTTT
CDR3: CATTPAGATFEAFF

D: TRBD1
J: TRBJ2-7
size: many
V: TRBV7-9
DNA: TGTGCCAGCAGCGCCCGACAGGGGCCCCCCTACGAGCAGTACTTC
CDR3: CASSARQGPPYEQYF

D: -
J: TRBJ2-3
size: few
V: TRBV9
DNA: TGTGCCAGCAGCCCCGTAGTGGGGCGACAAAACGCAGATACGCAGTATTTT
CDR3: CASSPVVGRQNADTQYF

D: -
J: TRBJ2-7
size: once
V: TRBV20-1
DNA: TGCAGTGCCCAAACAGGGAACGAGCAGTACTTC
CDR3: CSAQTGNEQYF

D: TRBD1
J: TRBJ2-2
size: few
V: TRBV19
DNA: TGTGCCAGTAGTGCGGGACAGGGGGCGACCGGGGAGCTGTTTTTT
CDR3: CASSAGQGATGELFF